This T cell receptor (beta chain) was documented in a study of T cell responses to AZD1222 COVID-19 vaccine. The study, taken as a whole, reports: Baseline serology detected seropositivity in only six AZD1222 recipients. The donor group comprised mostly white British people and more females; the analysis possibly underestimated clonal diversity.

The CDR3 is 16 amino acids. The junction had 6 bases not matched to a gene; V was cut back by 2 bases and J by 1 base. Looked up from germline, CDR1 is MNHNS and CDR2 is SASEGT. This table comes from immunoSEQ multiplex PCR, and its TCRdb copy is limited to in-frame clones, with some not included. The repertoire holds about 69,000 clones, around 78% seen once, with roughly 25% in the top ten. A note on this clone: The antigen is not known.

Timing groups of about 4 and about 12 weeks for second doses were pooled. The chain employs TRBV6-1 and TRBJ1-1, with 8 bases matching TRBD1. This TCR was recovered from an adult who received the AZD1222 COVID-19 vaccine. Source: peripheral blood, taken 28 days after the second AZD1222 dose. The CDR3: CASSESQGAPNTEAFF. CDR3 sequence (DNA): TGTGCCAGCAGTGAAAGTCAGGGGGCTCCGAACACTGAAGCTTTCTTT.